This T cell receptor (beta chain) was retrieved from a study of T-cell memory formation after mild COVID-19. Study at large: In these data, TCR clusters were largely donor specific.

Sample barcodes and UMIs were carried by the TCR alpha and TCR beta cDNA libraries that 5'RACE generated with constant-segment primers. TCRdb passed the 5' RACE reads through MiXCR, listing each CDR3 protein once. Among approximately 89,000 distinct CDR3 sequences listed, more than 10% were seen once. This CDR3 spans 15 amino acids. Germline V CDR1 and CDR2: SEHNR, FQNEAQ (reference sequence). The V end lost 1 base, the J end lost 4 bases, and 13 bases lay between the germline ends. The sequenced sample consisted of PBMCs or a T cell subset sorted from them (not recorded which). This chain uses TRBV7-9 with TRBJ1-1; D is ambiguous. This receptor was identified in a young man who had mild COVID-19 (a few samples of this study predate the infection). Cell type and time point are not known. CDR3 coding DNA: TGTGCCAGCAGCTTAGTTACTTTGCGGGGCACTGAAGCTTTCTTT. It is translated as CASSLVTLRGTEAFF.